This passage covers 3 T cell receptor beta chains from one sample sequenced in a study of chemoradiotherapy in HPV16-positive cancers (dated by TCRdb to between 2022 and 2023). Library preparation employed the immunoSEQ multiplex PCR assay. TCRdb carries this immuneACCESS record with in-frame sequences only. Its versions omit some clonotypes, under half of them owing to an unresolved V gene in the studies checked, with the rest unexplained. In this sample the table shows several thousand clones, around 78% of which occur a single time. Approximately 38% of the sample rests with the top ten. The sample was acquired from a patient who underwent chemoradiotherapy. The origin of the receptors is a human donor with HPV-associated anogenital cancer.

This chain connects TRBV15 to TRBJ2-3, with TRBD2 matching over 7 bases. This CDR3 region has 15 residues. Germline values: CDR1 LNHNV, CDR2 YYDKDF (reference sequence). After removal of 4 bases from V and 2 bases from J, the junction contained 6 bases not matched to a gene. The CDR3 protein is CATSTGLRLTDTQYF. CDR3 DNA: TGTGCCACCAGCACGGGACTAAGGCTCACAGATACGCAGTATTTT.

This chain joins TRBV2 and TRBJ1-2, with D hard to call. Germline loops: CDR1 SNHLY, CDR2 FYNNEI. This CDR3 is built from 11 residues. Trimming removed 4 bases from V and 5 bases from J, with 5 bases in between. The CDR3 reads CASSAQYGYTF. The CDR3 DNA sequence: TGTGCCAGCAGTGCCCAATATGGCTACACCTTC.

The V gene is TRBV5-6, the J gene TRBJ2-7; TRBD2 agrees at 12 bases. The CDR3 length is 14 residues. Germline assignment: CDR1 SGHDT and CDR2 YYEEEE. Trimming cost V 0 bases and J 6 bases; bases outside gene matches: 1. CDR3 coding DNA: TGTGCCAGCAGCTTGGCTAGCGGGGGGGTCGAGCAGTACTTC. Its protein product is CASSLASGGVEQYF.